The rows below give T cell receptor beta chains drawn from one sample of a study of blood T cell repertoires in COVID-19. Clones were sequenced by immunoSEQ multiplex PCR, and TCRdb holds only the in-frame ones, with some missing. The sample gives under 300,000 clones, about 90% of which show up once; over 3.5% is in the top ten. Sequenced: peripheral blood. The receptors shown here come from a woman between 40 and 50 years old with acute or convalescent COVID-19. The CDR3 runs from the conserved cysteine through the conserved F or W. The D gene is left open where the match is weak. Clone sizes are given selectively: once, few, many, or a class where the clone is expanded.

TRBV19	TRBJ1-5	NA	NA	TGTGCCAGTAGTGCCGGACAGTATAGCAATCAGCCCCAGCATTTT	CASSAGQYSNQPQHF
TRBV7-2	TRBJ1-2	NA	NA	TGTGCCAGCAGCTTAAACCCCTCGGCTAACTATGGCTACACCTTC	CASSLNPSANYGYTF
TRBV4-2	TRBJ2-5	NA	NA	TGTGCCAGCAGCCAAGATCGGGACTTCCAAGAGACCCAGTACTTC	CASSQDRDFQETQYF
TRBV2	TRBJ1-5	NA	NA	TGTGCCAGCAGTGGGGGAGTTACTCAGCCCCAGCATTTT	CASSGGVTQPQHF
TRBV6-5	TRBJ1-2	TRBD1	NA	TGTGCCAGCAGGAGACAGGGGATCGTAAACTATGGCTACACCTTC	CASRRQGIVNYGYTF
TRBV7-9	TRBJ1-1	TRBD1	NA	TGTGCCAGCAGCAGGAGGGGACAGACTGAAGCTTTCTTT	CASSRRGQTEAFF
TRBV19	TRBJ1-4	TRBD1	NA	TGTGCCAGTACCTCAGGGGGAAAACTGTTTTTT	CASTSGGKLFF
TRBV9	TRBJ2-1	NA	NA	TGTGCCAGCAGCGTAGGGGGGGGCCTCCCCTACAATGAGCAGTTCTTC	CASSVGGGLPYNEQFF
TRBV19	TRBJ1-1	NA	NA	TGTGCCAGTAGCCCTGGGGGGTTTACTGAAGCTTTCTTT	CASSPGGFTEAFF
TRBV24-1	TRBJ1-4	TRBD1	NA	TGTGCCACCAGTGAGACAGGGGGCGGTGAAAAACTGTTTTTT	CATSETGGGEKLFF
TRBV5-3	TRBJ2-2	NA	NA	TGTGCCAGAAGCCTCCCGGGACTTAACCAACCCCCGCCCGGGGAGCTGTTTTTT	CARSLPGLNQPPPGELFF
TRBV6-5	TRBJ1-4	TRBD1	NA	TGTGCCAGCAGAGCCACCGGGACAGTAAAAGAAAAACTGTTTTTT	CASRATGTVKEKLFF
TRBV7-3	TRBJ2-6	NA	NA	TGTGCCAGCAGCTTAACAACCCCAGGGGCTGGGGCCAACGTCCTGACTTTC	CASSLTTPGAGANVLTF
TRBV29-1	TRBJ2-3	TRBD2	once	TGCAGCGTGGGACTAGCGATCCACATGAATACGCAGTATTTT	CSVGLAIHMNTQYF
TRBV11-2	TRBJ2-2	TRBD2	NA	TGTGCCAGCAGCTTCCGGTCTAGCGGGGGGTATACCGGGGAGCTGTTTTTT	CASSFRSSGGYTGELFF
TRBV5-1	TRBJ2-5	TRBD1	NA	TGCGCCAGTTCCCCAGGGGGCCGGGAGACCCAGTACTTC	CASSPGGRETQYF
TRBV6-5	TRBJ2-5	TRBD2	NA	TGTGCCAGCAGTTCCATAGCGGGGGGGGAGACCCAGTACTTC	CASSSIAGGETQYF
TRBV19	TRBJ1-2	TRBD1	NA	TGTGCCAGTAGTATCCTACCGGGACAGCCCTATGGCTACACCTTC	CASSILPGQPYGYTF
TRBV21-1	TRBJ2-2	NA	NA	TGTGCCAGCAGCCACCGGGGGCGGGGGGCACACACCGGGGAGCTGTTTTTT	CASSHRGRGAHTGELFF
TRBV6-5	TRBJ2-2	NA	few	TGTGCCAGCAGACCAGGGCGCACGCCCGGGGAGCTGTTTTTT	CASRPGRTPGELFF
TRBV24-1	TRBJ1-4	NA	NA	TGTGCCACCAGTGCCAGGGGAAATGAAAAACTGTTTTTT	CATSARGNEKLFF
TRBV21-1	TRBJ1-4	NA	NA	TGTGCCAGCAGAGGGGCCCGAAATGAAAAACTGTTTTTT	CASRGARNEKLFF
TRBV5-6	TRBJ1-1	NA	NA	TGTGCCAGCAGCTTGGACCGGGGGAAAGCTTTCTTT	CASSLDRGKAFF
TRBV6-5	TRBJ2-5	NA	NA	TGTGCCAGCACCTTCTCGGGAGCTCAAGAGACCCAGTACTTC	CASTFSGAQETQYF
TRBV7-9	TRBJ2-3	NA	NA	TGTGCCAGCAGCCCGCGGGGCAGAGGCACAGATACGCAGTATTTT	CASSPRGRGTDTQYF
TRBV11-2	TRBJ1-6	NA	NA	TGTGCCAGCAGCTTAGCCGGGTCGAATTCACCCCTCCACTTT	CASSLAGSNSPLHF
TRBV5-6	TRBJ1-2	TRBD1	NA	TGTGCCAGCAGCTTGGGACAGGGCTGGGGCTACACCTTC	CASSLGQGWGYTF
TRBV19	TRBJ1-2	TRBD1	NA	TGTGCCAGTAGTATCGTACAGGGGGCCGACGGCTACACCTTC	CASSIVQGADGYTF
TRBV2	TRBJ2-3	TRBD2	NA	TGTGCCAGCCAGAGGGTAGCGGGGGTAATGAGCACAGATACGCAGTATTTT	CASQRVAGVMSTDTQYF
TRBV7-2	TRBJ2-2	TRBD2	NA	TGTGCCAGCAGGCGTCAAGCGGGGGGCGGCGGGGAGCTGTTTTTT	CASRRQAGGGGELFF
TRBV19	TRBJ1-6	NA	NA	TGTGCCACGACCCGGGACACTAATTCACCCCTCCACTTT	CATTRDTNSPLHF
TRBV12-3/TRBV12-4	TRBJ1-2	TRBD1	NA	TGTGCCAGCAGGACAGGGGTGAACTATGGCTACACCTTC	CASRTGVNYGYTF
TRBV4-1	TRBJ2-1	NA	NA	TGCGCCAGCAGCTCATACAATGAGCAGTTCTTC	CASSSYNEQFF
TRBV29-1	TRBJ2-3	NA	NA	TGCAGCGTTGAAGGGGCATCCACAGATACGCAGTATTTT	CSVEGASTDTQYF
TRBV5-5	TRBJ2-3	TRBD2	NA	TGTGCCAGCAGCGATTGGACTAGCGGGGGGGATACGCAGTATTTT	CASSDWTSGGDTQYF
TRBV5-6	TRBJ2-3	NA	NA	TGTGCCAGCAGCTTAACCCGGGATACGCAGTATTTT	CASSLTRDTQYF
TRBV11-2	TRBJ1-2	NA	NA	TGTGCCAGCAGGTTCCCCGGGGGAGCGGGCTACACCTTC	CASRFPGGAGYTF
TRBV3-1/TRBV3-2	TRBJ1-2	TRBD1	NA	TGTGCCAGCAGCCATGCAGGGGGAAGTAACTATGGCTACACCTTC	CASSHAGGSNYGYTF
TRBV13	TRBJ1-2	NA	NA	TGTGCCAGCAGCTTAGGGGCAGACTATGGCTACACCTTC	CASSLGADYGYTF
TRBV2	TRBJ1-1	NA	NA	TGTGCCAGCAGCGTTCAGGGTAGTATAACTGAAGCTTTCTTT	CASSVQGSITEAFF
TRBV6-5	TRBJ1-4	NA	NA	TGTGCCAGCTATCGGGCCGGACAGTTGGGAAAACTGTTTTTT	CASYRAGQLGKLFF
TRBV2	TRBJ1-1	NA	NA	TGTGCCAGGAGGGAGAACACTGAAGCTTTCTTT	CARRENTEAFF
TRBV9	TRBJ1-3	NA	once	TGTGCCAGCAGCGTATTCCCCAGGATAGGTTCTGGAAACACCATATATTTT	CASSVFPRIGSGNTIYF
TRBV12-3/TRBV12-4	TRBJ2-5	TRBD1	NA	TGTGCCAGCAGCTTGGACAGGGAAGAGACCCAGTACTTC	CASSLDREETQYF
TRBV13	TRBJ2-3	TRBD1	NA	TGTGCCAGCAGCTCCGGGACAGCCTCAGATACGCAGTATTTT	CASSSGTASDTQYF
TRBV7-2	TRBJ2-5	TRBD2	NA	TGTGCCAGCAGCCTGCACGGGACTAGGGTAATAGAGACCCAGTACTTC	CASSLHGTRVIETQYF